Detailed here is one TCR beta chain. What it binds is unknown. V dropped 8 bases and J dropped 5; count of bases not matched to a gene: 8. CDR1 and CDR2 from the germline V gene are LNHDA and SQIVND (reference sequence). The CDR3 sequence is 15 residues long. No patient had autoimmune disease or received systemic immunosuppression. The data originate from a study of OX40 agonist ivuxolimab in advanced cancers. Clones were sequenced by immunoSEQ multiplex PCR, and TCRdb holds only the in-frame ones, with some missing. Among roughly 40,000 clones, 75% to 90% were seen once, and the ten largest hold 4.7%. Study-level results: Partial responders at 0.1-3.0 mg/kg showed near-lowest clonal expansion. CD8+ T cells (on average) carried more expanded clones than CD4+ T cells. At doses 0.1 to 3.0 mg/kg, CD4+ and CD8+ clones expanded.

Sequences were derived from CD4+ or CD8+ T cells sorted from blood, sampled in a trial of the OX40 agonist ivuxolimab. The TCR sequence derives from an adult with an advanced solid tumor such as melanoma, head and neck, liver or kidney cancer. This chain links TRBV19 with TRBJ2-2; 10 bases map to TRBD1. In DNA, the CDR3 is TGTGCCAGTGATTCGGGACAGGGGTCGACCGGGGAGCTGTTTTTT. Its translation: CASDSGQGSTGELFF.